This record covers a single TCR beta chain. The germline V gene encodes CDR1 LGHNA and CDR2 YNFKEQ. V trimming: 1 base; J trimming: 0 bases; junction bases outside the gene matches: 13. The CDR3 runs 21 residues. The data originate from a study of blood T cell repertoires in COVID-19. Whole-study context: Samples representing acute and convalescent COVID-19 were sourced from the United States, Italy and Spain. Sources were T cells, B-cell-depleted T cells, or PBMCs; the material itself was cDNA or gDNA.

Original analysis: It was from reference gene primer amplification that nucleated cell counts were estimated. The method was immunoSEQ multiplex PCR; TCRdb's version includes in-frame clones alone and lacks a portion of them. V and J calls and clone size are those listed in that table; D and trimming were worked out from the DNA. The repertoire includes tens of thousands of clones, 85% of them detected once, and roughly an eighth sits in the top ten. The specimen sequenced was peripheral blood. This TCR was sampled from a human donor in a cohort sampled during active COVID-19. V is TRBV4-2 and J is TRBJ1-3; 12 nucleotides align to TRBD1. The CDR3 nucleotides read TGTGCCAGCAGCCAAGCCCGGGACAGGGGGCTCGTACGAAGCTCTGGAAACACCATATATTTT. This translates into CASSQARDRGLVRSSGNTIYF.